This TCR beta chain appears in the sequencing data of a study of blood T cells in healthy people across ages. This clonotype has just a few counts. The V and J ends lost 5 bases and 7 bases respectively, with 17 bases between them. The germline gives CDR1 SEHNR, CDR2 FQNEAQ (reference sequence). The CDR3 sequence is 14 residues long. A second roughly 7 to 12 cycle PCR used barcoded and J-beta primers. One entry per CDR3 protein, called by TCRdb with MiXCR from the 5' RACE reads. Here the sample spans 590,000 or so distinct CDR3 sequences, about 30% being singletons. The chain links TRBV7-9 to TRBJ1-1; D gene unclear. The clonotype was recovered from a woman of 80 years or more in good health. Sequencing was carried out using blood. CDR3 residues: CASSRSQAGGEAFF. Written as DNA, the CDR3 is TGTGCCAGCAGCCGAAGCCAAGCCGGAGGTGAAGCTTTCTTT.